A single sample gave rise to the 9 T cell receptor beta chains below, sequenced in a study of blood T cells in healthy people across ages (dated by TCRdb to between 2014 and 2017). Library preparation employed 5' RACE. Data came from an Illumina HiSeq 2500. A second PCR of roughly 7 to 11 cycles was performed with a sample-barcoded 5' primer and a J-beta primer mix. TCRdb cleaned the public reads at Q25 with fastp, built clones with MiXCR and kept in-frame beta chains. Rows are combined by CDR3 protein, so each entry shows the most common genes and DNA. Here the sample has 600,000 to 800,000 distinct CDR3 sequences; 20% to 25% occur a single time. The ten top clones hold about 3.6% of the sample. Sequencing was carried out using blood. The receptors shown here come from a man aged 65 to 79 in good health.

V usage is TRBV4-1 and J usage is TRBJ1-4; D gene unclear. Germline V gene sequence: CDR1 MGHRA, CDR2 YSYEKL. The CDR3 loop spans 13 amino acids. V gave up 6 bases and J gave up 8 bases, with 13 bases separating them. The CDR3 protein is CASRSGVNEKLFF. In nucleotides, the CDR3 is TGCGCCAGCAGGTCTGGGGTAAACGAAAAACTGTTTTTT.

This clonotype was seen only a few times. V is TRBV28 and J is TRBJ1-4; unclear D gene. Germline CDR1 is MDHEN and CDR2 is SYDVKM. Trimming shortened V by 5 bases and J by 8 bases, and 9 bases separated the two germline ends. The CDR3 sequence is 12 residues long. Written as DNA, the CDR3 is TGTGCCAGCAGTCCCCGCAGAGAAAAACTGTTTTTT. As protein: CASSPRREKLFF. The entire variable domain, with the rest obtained from reference TRBV28 and TRBJ1-4, is as follows: DVKVTQSSRYLVKRTGEKVFLECVQDMDHENMFWYRQDPGLGLRLIYFSYDVKMKEKGDIPEGYSVSREKKERFSLILESASTNQTSMYLCASSPRREKLFFGSGTQLSVL.

The chain links TRBV7-9 to TRBJ2-7; TRBD2 aligns across 10 bases. The J segment lost 3 bases and the V segment lost 1 base, leaving 3 bases of the junction unmatched. There are 15 residues in the CDR3. The germline gives CDR1 SEHNR, CDR2 FQNEAQ (reference sequence). The CDR3 sequence is CASSLVSSGSYEQYF. CDR3 in DNA: TGTGCCAGCAGCTTAGTTTCTAGCGGGAGCTACGAGCAGTACTTC.

As concerns this clonotype: Germline is not matched at one junction end, which may reflect a read error. The chain has TRBV12-3 or TRBV12-4 and TRBJ2-5; D remains ambiguous. The length of the CDR3 is 12 residues. CDR3 residues: CVSSLSPETQYF. CDR3 DNA sequence: TGTGTCAGCAGTTTATCCCCGGAGACCCAGTACTTC.

In this sample, this clonotype turned up a few times. Here the CDR3 reads CSARGASGTRYEQYF. CDR3 sequence (DNA): TGCAGTGCTAGAGGGGCTAGCGGGACCAGGTACGAGCAGTACTTC. The genes are TRBV20-1 and TRBJ2-7, with 9 bases fitting TRBD2. This CDR3 contains 15 residues. Germline values: CDR1 DFQATT, CDR2 SNEGSKA (reference sequence). Trimming took 1 base from V and 4 from J; bases not matched to a gene: 8.

The chain links TRBV5-1 to TRBJ2-1; D gene ambiguous. The CDR3 is made up of 15 amino acids. V lost 0 bases and J lost 5, with 12 bases in between. The germline V gene encodes CDR1 SGHRS and CDR2 YFSETQ. The DNA of the CDR3 is TGCGCCAGCAGCTTGGCGGTACGGGCGAACAATGAGCAGTTCTTC. Protein product: CASSLAVRANNEQFF.

The chain combines TRBV6-5 with TRBJ1-4, with TRBD1 matching 9 bases. The CDR3 is 15 amino acids. Unmatched junction bases numbered 6, after V lost 2 bases and J lost 8 bases. Germline CDR1 MNHEY, CDR2 SVGAGI. The CDR3 DNA reads as TGTGCCAGCAGTTACCAACAGGGGGCTACAGAAAAACTGTTTTTT. This codes for CASSYQQGATEKLFF.

The sample holds a few counts of this clonotype. The CDR3 DNA follows: TGTGCCAGCAGTTTGACCTGGACCTCCCTTGAGACCCAGTACTTC. It encodes CASSLTWTSLETQYF. This chain links TRBV27 with TRBJ2-5; no clear D. Deletions cut 3 bases from V and 5 bases from J, with 16 bases between. Looked up from germline, CDR1 is MNHEY and CDR2 is SMNVEV (reference sequence). This CDR3 has 15 residues.

This clonotype was detected a few times. This chain links TRBV7-9 with TRBJ2-5; the D gene is possibly TRBD2 (5 bases). This CDR3 is built from 15 residues. In germline, CDR1 is SEHNR, CDR2 FQNEAQ (reference sequence). Trimming shortened V by 6 bases and J by 1 base, and 15 bases separated the two germline ends. The CDR3: CASRPRETSQETQYF. For the CDR3, the DNA is TGTGCCAGCAGGCCCCGGGAAACCTCCCAAGAGACCCAGTACTTC.